This T cell receptor beta chain was retrieved from a study of blood T cell repertoires in COVID-19. Study as a whole: T cells, B-cell-depleted T cells, or PBMCs supplied cDNA or gDNA.

In the original workflow: Reference gene primer amplification gave nucleated cell count estimates. The method was immunoSEQ multiplex PCR; TCRdb's version includes in-frame clones alone and lacks a portion of them. That table supplies the V and J calls and clone size; D and trimming were determined from the DNA. The sample shows more than 65,000 clones, approximately 82% of them seen only once. Trimming left V 3 bases short and J 12 bases short, with 15 bases between. The germline V gene has CDR1 MRHNA and CDR2 SNTAGT. This CDR3 has 13 amino acids. The rearrangement links TRBV6-4 to TRBJ2-1; D is perhaps TRBD2 (6 bases). The TCR sequence derives from a woman at least 80 years old with acute or convalescent COVID-19. Source material: peripheral blood. The chain's CDR3 is CASSESGVIGQFF. CDR3 bases: TGTGCCAGCAGTGAATCGGGGGTGATAGGGCAGTTCTTC.